These 24 T cell receptor beta chains came from one sample sequenced in a study of T cell responses to AZD1222 COVID-19 vaccine. Here immunoSEQ multiplex PCR was the method, and the copy in TCRdb shows in-frame clones only, minus some. The sample lists 110,000 to 150,000 clones; 90% were seen once. Sequences were derived from peripheral blood, sampled on day 0 of AZD1222 vaccination. The receptors were gathered from an adult in good health.

The chain joins TRBV6-4 to TRBJ2-2; 10 nucleotides line up with TRBD1. The CDR3 sequence is 15 residues long. Germline trimming cut 8 bases from V and 1 base from J; bases unmatched to any gene: 4. CDR1 is MRHNA, CDR2 SNTAGT, per germline. For the CDR3, the DNA is TGTGCCAGCGCAGGACAGGGGGAGAACACCGGGGAGCTGTTTTTT. Translating gives CASAGQGENTGELFF.

This clone was seen a single time. The DNA for the CDR3 is TGTGCCAGCAGCCCGAGGACAGGGGGCACGGGCTACACCTTC. As protein: CASSPRTGGTGYTF. V gene TRBV3-1 (or the pseudogene TRBV3-2) combines with J gene TRBJ1-2; 11 nucleotides line up with TRBD1. The CDR3 loop spans 14 amino acids. The germline gives CDR1 LGHDT, CDR2 YNNKEL (reference sequence). The J segment lost 8 bases and the V segment lost 4 bases, leaving 6 bases of the junction unmatched.

V and J are TRBV5-5 and TRBJ2-3; TRBD2 matches 11 bases. Looked up from germline, CDR1 is SGHKS and CDR2 is YYEKEE (reference sequence). The CDR3 has 17 residues. V dropped 0 bases and J dropped 2; count of bases not matched to a gene: 5. The CDR3 loop reads CASSLGGLAVYTDTQYF. The DNA for the CDR3 is TGTGCCAGCAGCTTGGGGGGACTAGCGGTATACACAGATACGCAGTATTTT.

V usage is TRBV12-5 and J usage is TRBJ1-5, with TRBD1 identical over 9 bases. Germline V gives CDR1 LGHNT, CDR2 FRNRAP. This CDR3 has 15 residues. With 7 bases clipped from V and 2 bases from J, the junction kept 6 bases outside the gene matches. For the CDR3, the DNA is TGTGCTAGTGAGCCGGGACAGGGTCGCAATCAGCCCCAGCATTTT. Translated, it gives CASEPGQGRNQPQHF.

This rearrangement joins TRBV19 to TRBJ1-6; D call uncertain. Deletions cut 4 bases from V and 0 bases from J, with 16 bases between. This CDR3 spans 18 amino acids. Germline V gives CDR1 LNHDA, CDR2 SQIVND (reference sequence). Here the CDR3 reads CASSRSGITGSYNSPLHF. CDR3 nucleotides: TGTGCCAGTAGTAGGAGTGGGATAACGGGCTCCTATAATTCACCCCTCCACTTT.

This clone was seen only once. CDR3 bases: TGTGCCAGCAGCCCGGGGGGGGAAAATTCACCCCTCCACTTT. Translating it yields CASSPGGENSPLHF. The rearrangement joins TRBV3-1 (or the pseudogene TRBV3-2) to TRBJ1-6; D might be TRBD1 (5 bases). Germline V gene sequence: CDR1 LGHDT, CDR2 YNNKEL (reference sequence). The CDR3 covers 14 residues. Trimming left V 4 bases short and J 7 bases short, with 11 bases between.

The chain has TRBV29-1 and TRBJ1-5, with 7 bases fitting TRBD1. The trim removed 4 bases at V and 5 bases at J, leaving 2 bases unmatched. In germline, CDR1 is SQVTM, CDR2 ANQGSEA. This CDR3 region has 12 residues. The CDR3 coding sequence is TGCAGCGTTGCAGGGGGGGATCAGCCCCAGCATTTT. Protein sequence: CSVAGGDQPQHF.

The rearrangement links TRBV10-2 to TRBJ1-5, with 8 bases aligning to TRBD1. Trimming removed 4 bases from V and 5 bases from J; junction bases left unmatched: 4. Per the germline V gene, CDR1 is WSHSY and CDR2 is SAAADI. CDR3 size: 14 residues. The CDR3 sequence is CASSGLQGDQPQHF. The CDR3 DNA reads TGCGCCAGCAGTGGGTTACAGGGGGATCAGCCCCAGCATTTT.

The chain has TRBV5-6 and TRBJ1-6, with D possibly TRBD1 on 5 matching bases. Trimming took off 4 bases at V and 0 bases at J, with 20 bases between the two ends. CDR1 and CDR2 from the germline V gene are SGHDT and YYEEEE. The CDR3 consists of 19 residues. CDR3 sequence reads: CASSEFQGYKTSYNSPLHF. The CDR3 DNA reads TGTGCCAGCAGCGAATTCCAGGGATACAAGACCTCCTATAATTCACCCCTCCACTTT.

The rearrangement links TRBV5-4 to TRBJ1-4; the D gene is possibly TRBD1 (5 bases). Looked up from germline, CDR1 is SGHNT and CDR2 is YYREEE (reference sequence). V was cut by 4 bases and J by 6 bases, with 13 bases left in between. This CDR3 spans 14 amino acids. Here the CDR3 reads CASSQTWGDEKLFF. In DNA, the CDR3 is TGTGCCAGCAGCCAAACATGGGGGGATGAAAAACTGTTTTTT.

This rearrangement joins TRBV27 to TRBJ2-7; TRBD1 matches at 9 bases. CDR1 and CDR2 (germline): MNHEY, SMNVEV (reference sequence). The CDR3 extends over 15 amino acids. V trimming: 6 bases; J trimming: 7 bases; junction bases outside the gene matches: 13. The CDR3: CASSRSRDRAGEQYF. CDR3 nucleotide sequence: TGTGCCAGCAGCCGGTCCCGGGACAGGGCTGGGGAGCAGTACTTC.

The chain combines TRBV6-2 or TRBV6-3 with TRBJ1-3; a possible D gene is TRBD1 (5 bases). Between the trimmed V and J ends, which lost 6 bases and 10 bases, there was a span of 22 bases. CDR1 and CDR2 (germline): MNHEY, SVGEGT. CDR3 length equals 15 residues. CDR3 sequence reads: CASSRRGLRFETIYF. CDR3 bases: TGTGCCAGCAGCCGCCGGGGCTTGCGATTCGAAACCATATATTTT.

J is TRBJ2-5 and V is TRBV9; possible D gene TRBD2, 6 bases. With 2 bases removed from V and 5 bases from J, the gap between germline ends came to 13 bases. The CDR3 runs 14 residues. Germline values: CDR1 SGDLS, CDR2 YYNGEE. The CDR3, as DNA: TGTGCCAGCAGCGTCGGTTCTAGCGTGGAGACCCAGTACTTC. This codes for CASSVGSSVETQYF.

The chain links TRBV18 to TRBJ2-1; D unresolved. In germline, CDR1 is KGHSH, CDR2 LQKENI. V shed 3 bases and J shed 3 bases, with 3 bases lying between them. CDR3 size: 12 residues. CDR3 sequence (DNA): TGTGCCAGCTCACCTAACTACAATGAGCAGTTCTTC. Amino acid sequence: CASSPNYNEQFF.

The V gene is TRBV6-5, the J gene TRBJ1-2; the D gene is possibly TRBD1 (6 bases). Germline V lookup: CDR1 MNHEY, CDR2 SVGAGI. CDR3 length: 14 residues. V was clipped by 8 bases and J by 4 bases, with 17 bases between them. The CDR3 DNA follows: TGTGCCAGCGAAAACCCGGACAGCTCCTATGGCTACACCTTC. Translation gives CASENPDSSYGYTF.

The V and J genes are TRBV20-1 and TRBJ2-7, with TRBD1 matching 7 bases. CDR3 length equals 15 residues. Germline CDR1 DFQATT, CDR2 SNEGSKA (reference sequence). V dropped 6 bases and J dropped 0; count of bases not matched to a gene: 11. The CDR3 loop is CSASSGTDLSYEQYF. In DNA form, the CDR3 reads TGCAGTGCAAGTTCCGGGACAGACCTCTCCTACGAGCAGTACTTC.

This clone has more than one count but fewer than ten. The chain has TRBV6-2 or TRBV6-3 and TRBJ1-2; D gene ambiguous. The germline V gene has CDR1 MNHEY and CDR2 SVGEGT. CDR3 length: 19 residues. Trimming pared 1 base from V and 8 bases from J, leaving 29 bases between. The CDR3 loop is CASSYFTGGMVSIYAGYTF. In nucleotides, the CDR3 is TGTGCCAGCAGTTACTTCACCGGCGGAATGGTATCGATCTATGCGGGCTACACCTTC.

The chain has TRBV12-3 or TRBV12-4 and TRBJ2-5; the D gene could be TRBD1 or TRBD2 (5 bases each). The CDR3 has 11 amino acids. V lost 5 bases and J 12 bases, leaving 13 bases between the germline ends. CDR3 sequence reads: CASSNSGPEYF. The CDR3 DNA is TGTGCCAGCAGTAACTCGGGGCCGGAGTACTTC.

The chain carries TRBV5-1 and TRBJ2-5; 9 bases match TRBD2. The V gene end was trimmed by 3 bases and the J gene end by 2 bases; junction bases not matched to a gene: 8. The CDR3 consists of 16 residues. Per the germline V gene, CDR1 is SGHRS and CDR2 is YFSETQ. The CDR3: CASSSQTAGGQETQYF. In DNA form, the CDR3 reads TGCGCCAGCAGCTCCCAAACCGCGGGAGGGCAAGAGACCCAGTACTTC.

The chain recombines TRBV5-1 with TRBJ1-5, with D unresolved. Germline loops: CDR1 SGHRS, CDR2 YFSETQ. This CDR3 has 19 residues. V lost 0 bases to trimming and J lost 6 bases, with 25 bases between them. Here the CDR3 reads CASSLALSRDKIRAQPQHF. The CDR3 DNA reads as TGCGCCAGCAGCTTGGCCCTTAGCCGAGACAAAATCCGGGCTCAGCCCCAGCATTTT. Complete variable domain (other parts from reference TRBV5-1 and TRBJ1-5): KAGVTQTPRYLIKTRGQQVTLSCSPISGHRSVSWYQQTPGQGLQFLFEYFSETQRNKGNFPGRFSGRQFSNSRSEMNVSTLELGDSALYLCASSLALSRDKIRAQPQHFGDGTRLSIL.

The chain uses TRBV11-2 and TRBJ2-5; 9 bases are a match to TRBD1. With 2 bases clipped from V and 4 bases from J, the junction kept 14 bases outside the gene matches. This CDR3 contains 18 residues. Germline V lookup: CDR1 SGHAT, CDR2 FQNNGV. CDR3 nucleotide sequence: TGTGCCAGCAGCTTATGGGGGACAGGGAAGGACAAGACAGAGACCCAGTACTTC. Translating it yields CASSLWGTGKDKTETQYF.

The chain joins TRBV19 to TRBJ2-3; the match to TRBD2 covers 12 bases. The CDR3 runs to 16 residues. The V segment lost 5 bases and the J segment 6 bases; nucleotides outside the gene matches: 9. The germline V gene has CDR1 LNHDA and CDR2 SQIVND (reference sequence). The CDR3 DNA reads TGTGCCAGTAGTGCGCTAGCGGGAGGGCCCGCGGATACGCAGTATTTT. It specifies CASSALAGGPADTQYF.

This rearrangement joins TRBV7-9 to TRBJ1-4; D not resolved. This CDR3 region has 11 residues. Trimming removed 3 bases at V and 8 bases at J, with 4 bases between. Germline values: CDR1 SEHNR, CDR2 FQNEAQ (reference sequence). CDR3 loop: CASSFIEKLFF. CDR3 coding DNA: TGTGCCAGCAGCTTCATCGAAAAACTGTTTTTT.

J is TRBJ2-7 and V is TRBV29-1; 9 nucleotides line up with TRBD1. Germline V CDR1 and CDR2: SQVTM, ANQGSEA. The CDR3 covers 16 residues. Trimming cost V 1 base and J 4 bases; bases outside gene matches: 11. The CDR3 region is CSVEGSTGGAEYEQYF. CDR3 in DNA: TGCAGCGTTGAAGGCTCGACAGGGGGGGCGGAGTACGAGCAGTACTTC.